This T cell receptor beta chain was found in a study of beta chain features in type 1 diabetes. From germline, CDR1 is GTSNPN and CDR2 SVGIG (reference sequence). With V trimmed by 2 bases and J by 4 bases, 1 base remained unmatched. The CDR3 length is 12 residues. Expressed TCRB transcripts were sequenced, since all the RNA that had been isolated was reverse transcribed. Sequencing was performed with immunoSEQ multiplex PCR; in TCRdb, only in-frame clones are kept and a portion is missing. Of under 450,000 clones listed, about 16% were seen once; the top ten hold 0.019%. The chain carries TRBV30 and TRBJ2-5; 7 nucleotides agree with TRBD2. Sequenced material: naive CD4+ T cells from blood. The origin of this receptor is a woman between 18 and 29 years old in good health. The CDR3 nucleotides read TGTGCCTGGAGTACGGGGGGAGAGACCCAGTACTTC. This encodes CAWSTGGETQYF.